This T cell receptor (beta chain) derives from a study of blood T cell repertoires in COVID-19. Some clones are missing from TCRdb's copy, which holds only in-frame ones; the method was immunoSEQ multiplex PCR. The sample lists under 300,000 clones; 70% to 80% were seen once. The CDR3 runs 15 residues. The V and J ends lost 0 bases and 4 bases respectively, with 12 bases between them. Germline assignment: CDR1 MNHNY and CDR2 SVGAGI (reference sequence). This clonotype was sampled from a woman of 80 years or more with acute or convalescent COVID-19. Sequencing input: peripheral blood. The chain has TRBV6-6 and TRBJ1-1; D gene ambiguous. In nucleotides, the CDR3 is TGTGCCAGCAGTTACTCGTCCCGGGATAGCACTGAAGCTTTCTTT. This translates into CASSYSSRDSTEAFF.